These 3 T cell receptor beta chains were all obtained from the same sample, sequenced in a study of CD8 T cells in ankylosing spondylitis. General study results and limits: A TCR beta motif of roughly eight highly homologous variants seemed to mark ankylosing spondylitis blood.

The antigens for these receptors are not known. TCRdb reanalysed the 5' RACE reads using MiXCR and keeps one entry per CDR3 protein. Of 330,000 or so distinct CDR3 sequences in the sample, roughly 8% were seen once. Sequencing used blood, either unsorted or a sorted T cell fraction (not recorded which). These receptors originate from a male donor with ankylosing spondylitis.

The chain has TRBV29-1 and TRBJ1-2, with D possibly matching TRBD1 (5 bases). The CDR3 has 13 residues. CDR1 and CDR2 from the germline V gene are SQVTM and ANQGSEA. The ends were cut back, 7 bases at V and 0 bases at J, with 12 bases in the middle. Here the CDR3 reads CSATRGANYGYTF. The CDR3 DNA follows: TGCAGCGCCACGCGGGGGGCTAACTATGGCTACACCTTC.

This clonotype occurred a few times. The genes are TRBV7-2 and TRBJ2-5; D tentatively reads TRBD1 or TRBD2 (5 bases each). Per the germline V gene, CDR1 is SGHTA and CDR2 is FQGNSA. V gave up 5 bases and J gave up 4 bases, with 17 bases separating them. This CDR3 is 15 amino acids long. CDR3 DNA: TGTGCCAGCAGCGCAACCGGGACGCCGAGAGAGACCCAGTACTTC. It is translated as CASSATGTPRETQYF.

This clonotype was observed a handful of times. This sequence joins TRBV12-3 or TRBV12-4 and TRBJ1-5, with D possibly being TRBD1 (5 bases). Trimming shortened V by 5 bases and J by 0 bases, and 11 bases separated the two germline ends. This CDR3 region has 15 residues. As DNA, the CDR3 is TGTGCCAGCAGTGCCCGACAGAATAGCAATCAGCCCCAGCATTTT. It encodes CASSARQNSNQPQHF.